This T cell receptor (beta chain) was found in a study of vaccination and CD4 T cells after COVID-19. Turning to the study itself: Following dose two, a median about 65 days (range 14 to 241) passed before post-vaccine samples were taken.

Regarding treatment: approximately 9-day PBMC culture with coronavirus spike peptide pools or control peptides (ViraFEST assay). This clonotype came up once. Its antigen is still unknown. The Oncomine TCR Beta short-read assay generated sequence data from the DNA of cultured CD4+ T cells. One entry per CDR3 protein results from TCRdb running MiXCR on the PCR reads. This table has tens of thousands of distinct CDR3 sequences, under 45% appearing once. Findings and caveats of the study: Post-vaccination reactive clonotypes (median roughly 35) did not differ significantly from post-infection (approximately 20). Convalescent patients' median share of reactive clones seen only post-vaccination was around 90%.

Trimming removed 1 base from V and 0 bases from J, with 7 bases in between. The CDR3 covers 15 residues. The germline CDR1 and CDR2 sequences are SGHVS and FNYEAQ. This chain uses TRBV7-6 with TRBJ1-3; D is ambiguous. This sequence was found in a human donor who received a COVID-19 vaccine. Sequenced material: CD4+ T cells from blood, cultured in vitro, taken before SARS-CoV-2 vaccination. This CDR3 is CASSLGALSGNTIYF. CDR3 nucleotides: TGTGCCAGCAGCTTAGGGGCCCTCTCTGGAAACACCATATATTTT.